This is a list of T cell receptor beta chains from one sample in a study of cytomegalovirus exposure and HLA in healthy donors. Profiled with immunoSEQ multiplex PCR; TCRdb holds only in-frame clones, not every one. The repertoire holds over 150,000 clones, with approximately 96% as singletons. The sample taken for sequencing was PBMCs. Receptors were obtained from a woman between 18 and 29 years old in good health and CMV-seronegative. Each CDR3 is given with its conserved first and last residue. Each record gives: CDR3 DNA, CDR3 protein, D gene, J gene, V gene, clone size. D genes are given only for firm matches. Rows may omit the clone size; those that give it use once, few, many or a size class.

TGTGCCAGCTCCACCCTCGGACAGCCTAATCAGCCCCAGCATTTT CASSTLGQPNQPQHF - TRBJ1-5 TRBV2 -
TGTGCCAGCAGCGTGAACTACGGGGCTGGAAACACCATATATTTT CASSVNYGAGNTIYF - TRBJ1-3 TRBV7-9 -
TGTGCCAGCAGTTTATCTTCCAAAAACATTCAGTACTTC CASSLSSKNIQYF - TRBJ2-4 TRBV28 -
TGTGCCAGCAGTTACCGGACAGGGTCAGATACGCAGTATTTT CASSYRTGSDTQYF TRBD1 TRBJ2-3 TRBV6-5 -
TGCGCCAGCAGCACACTAGCGGGGGGGGATCCTTCCTACAATGAGCAGTTCTTC CASSTLAGGDPSYNEQFF TRBD2 TRBJ2-1 TRBV4-3 -
TGTGCCAGCAGCTTACCAGGGGACCCAGCTTTCTTT CASSLPGDPAFF - TRBJ1-1 TRBV5-4 -
TGTGCCAGCAGCGTAAAAGGGGGAACAGATACGCAGTATTTT CASSVKGGTDTQYF - TRBJ2-3 TRBV9 -
TGTGCCAGCAGCTGGATAGACAGTGAAGCTTTCTTT CASSWIDSEAFF - TRBJ1-1 TRBV7-9 few
TGTGCCAGCAGCTTAGTAGGGGCGGACTATGGCTACACCTTC CASSLVGADYGYTF - TRBJ1-2 TRBV7-9 -
TGTGCCAGCAGCATACAGGACTATGGCTACACCTTC CASSIQDYGYTF - TRBJ1-2 TRBV21-1 -
TGCGCCAGCATGAGGGATCCGGGGGGCACAGATACGCAGTATTTT CASMRDPGGTDTQYF - TRBJ2-3 TRBV5-1 -
TGCGCCAGCAGCTTGGGGACCACAGGGAACACTGAAGCTTTCTTT CASSLGTTGNTEAFF - TRBJ1-1 TRBV5-1 once
TGCGCCAGCAGCTTGAACCAGGTCATGGGCGAGCAGTACTTC CASSLNQVMGEQYF - TRBJ2-7 TRBV5-1 -
TGTGCCAGCAGCTTATGGACAGGGAACACTGAAGCTTTCTTT CASSLWTGNTEAFF TRBD1 TRBJ1-1 TRBV7-9 -
TGTGCCAGCAGCCCTCGGACAGGGCATAATTCACCCCTCCACTTT CASSPRTGHNSPLHF TRBD1 TRBJ1-6 TRBV6-5 -
TGTGCCAGCTCACCGCAATTGGCCCAAGAGACCCAGTACTTC CASSPQLAQETQYF - TRBJ2-5 TRBV18 -
TGCGCCAGCAGCCAAGGCCAGCGGTCTTCAACCGGGGAGCTGTTTTTT CASSQGQRSSTGELFF - TRBJ2-2 TRBV4-1 -
TGTGCCAGCAGCTTAGAATATCCTAGCGGGGGCACAGATACGCAGTATTTT CASSLEYPSGGTDTQYF TRBD2 TRBJ2-3 TRBV11-2 -
TGTGCCAGCAGCCCTCGGACTAGCGGGGGGGAAGATACGCAGTATTTT CASSPRTSGGEDTQYF TRBD2 TRBJ2-3 TRBV11-2 -
TGTGCCAGCAGCGGAGGGACAGGGGGATCAGGACTACTTGGGGAGCAGTACTTC CASSGGTGGSGLLGEQYF TRBD1 TRBJ2-7 TRBV9 -
TGCGCCAGCAGCTTCGAACAGGGGCAAGAGACCCAGTACTTC CASSFEQGQETQYF TRBD1 TRBJ2-5 TRBV5-1 -
TGTGCCTCTTCCGCGGGGGCCACTGAAGCTTTCTTT CASSAGATEAFF - TRBJ1-1 TRBV19 -
TGTGCCAGCAGTTTAGGGCAGAACTATGGCTACACCTTC CASSLGQNYGYTF - TRBJ1-2 TRBV27 -
TGTGCCAGCAGTTACCCCGGACAGAGCGAGCAGTACTTC CASSYPGQSEQYF - TRBJ2-7 TRBV6-6 -
TGTGCCAGCAGCTTAGGGGGGCGGTACCCAGAAGCTTTCTTT CASSLGGRYPEAFF - TRBJ1-1 TRBV13 -
TGCGCCAGCAGCTTGGAGGCAGGGCGGTCTGGGGAGCTGTTTTTT CASSLEAGRSGELFF - TRBJ2-2 TRBV5-1 -
TGTGCTAGTGGTTTGGCCGGACAGGGATTGATCTCCTATAATTCACCCCTCCACTTT CASGLAGQGLISYNSPLHF TRBD1 TRBJ1-6 TRBV12-5 -
TGTGCCTGGACTAAAAGACAGGGTGGTGGCTACACCTTC CAWTKRQGGGYTF TRBD1 TRBJ1-2 TRBV30 -
TGTGCCACTTTGACAGGGCAGGGGACCCAGTACTTC CATLTGQGTQYF TRBD1 TRBJ2-5 TRBV10-3 -
TGTGCCAGCAGTGAAGCCCAAGACAGGGAGTACAATGAGCAGTTCTTC CASSEAQDREYNEQFF TRBD1 TRBJ2-1 TRBV2 -
TGTGCCAGCAGCTTAGGGACTAGCGGGGCAAACGAGCAGTACTTC CASSLGTSGANEQYF TRBD2 TRBJ2-7 TRBV7-2 -
TGTGCCAGCAGCGGGACAGGGGGCGCGAGGACTGAAGCTTTCTTT CASSGTGGARTEAFF TRBD1 TRBJ1-1 TRBV6-1 -
TGTGCCAGCAGCTTAACAGGGGTTAACAATGAGCAGTTCTTC CASSLTGVNNEQFF TRBD1 TRBJ2-1 TRBV7-9 -
TGTGCCAGCAGCCCTTGGGGGACAGGGTTCAACACTGAAGCTTTCTTT CASSPWGTGFNTEAFF TRBD1 TRBJ1-1 TRBV9 -
TGTGCCACCAGCAGAGTCGGGGGGGGTGAAGCTTTCTTT CATSRVGGGEAFF - TRBJ1-1 TRBV15 -
TGTGCCAGCAGCTTAGCGGGCTCTGAAGCTTTCTTT CASSLAGSEAFF - TRBJ1-1 TRBV7-6 many
TGTGCCAGCACCGCTGGGGGGTTAGCCTACGAGCAGTACTTC CASTAGGLAYEQYF - TRBJ2-7 TRBV7-2 -
TGTGCCAGCAGTCTTACGACGGGGAACACTGAAGCTTTCTTT CASSLTTGNTEAFF - TRBJ1-1 TRBV27 -
TGTGCCAGCAGCCAACTTTTCTTAAGCTCCGCGGGTTCAGATACGCAGTATTTT CASSQLFLSSAGSDTQYF - TRBJ2-3 TRBV4-2 -
TGTGCCAGTAGGGACAGGGGGCCAACCGGGGAGCTGTTTTTT CASRDRGPTGELFF TRBD1 TRBJ2-2 TRBV19 -
TGTGCCAGCAGAACAGGGGCGTTGGGCGAGCAGTACTTC CASRTGALGEQYF TRBD1 TRBJ2-7 TRBV2 -
TGTGCCAGCAGCCCTGGACAGCTTGGGAATGAAAAACTGTTTTTT CASSPGQLGNEKLFF - TRBJ1-4 TRBV25-1 -
TGTGCCAGCAGCGGCACGGCCAGGACAGGAGCCGACAATGAGCAGTTCTTC CASSGTARTGADNEQFF TRBD1 TRBJ2-1 TRBV9 -